The 3 T cell receptor beta chains in this list originate from one sample, sequenced in a study of T cell repertoires in ileal Crohn's disease. Time point meaning: proximal margin of the surgical specimen (macroscopically non-inflamed). Produced via immunoSEQ multiplex PCR; TCRdb's table is partial and in-frame only. The sample yields fewer than 7,500 clones, about two thirds seen once. Input material: ileal tissue. These receptors originate from an adult with Crohn's disease.

V gene TRBV4-2 combines with J gene TRBJ1-5; D is unclear. This CDR3 has 13 amino acids. V shed 4 bases and J shed 6 bases, with 10 bases lying between them. CDR1 and CDR2 (germline): LGHNA, YNFKEQ. The CDR3 nucleotides are TGTGCCAGCAGCCCCCAGGAGTTTCAGCCCCAGCATTTT. Its protein product is CASSPQEFQPQHF.

This clone was observed a handful of times. V and J are TRBV13 and TRBJ1-1; possibly TRBD1 for D (5 bases). The germline V gene encodes CDR1 PRHDT and CDR2 FYEKMQ (reference sequence). Trimming pared 3 bases from V and 4 bases from J, leaving 9 bases between. This CDR3 contains 13 residues. CDR3 amino acids: CASSFGARTEAFF. The CDR3 coding sequence is TGTGCCAGCAGCTTCGGGGCTCGCACTGAAGCTTTCTTT.

The CDR3 sequence: CASSLSRRVGFQETQYF. The CDR3 DNA reads as TGTGCCAGCAGTTTATCACGCAGGGTCGGGTTCCAAGAGACCCAGTACTTC. V usage is TRBV28 and J usage is TRBJ2-5; D is possibly TRBD1 (5 bases). Germline V CDR1 and CDR2: MDHEN, SYDVKM. The length of the CDR3 is 17 residues. The germline V and J ends were trimmed by 1 base and 1 base, with 16 bases remaining between them.